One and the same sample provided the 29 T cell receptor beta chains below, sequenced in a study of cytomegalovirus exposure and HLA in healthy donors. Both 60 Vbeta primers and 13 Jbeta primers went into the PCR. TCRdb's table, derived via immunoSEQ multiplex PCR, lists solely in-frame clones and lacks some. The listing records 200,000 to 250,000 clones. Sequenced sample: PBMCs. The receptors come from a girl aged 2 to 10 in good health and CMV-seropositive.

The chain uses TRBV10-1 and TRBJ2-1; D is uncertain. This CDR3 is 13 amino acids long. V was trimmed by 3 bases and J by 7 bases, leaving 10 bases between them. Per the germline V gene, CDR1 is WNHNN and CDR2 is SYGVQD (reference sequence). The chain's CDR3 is CASSDPANNEQFF. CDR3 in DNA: TGCGCCAGCAGTGACCCCGCGAATAATGAGCAGTTCTTC.

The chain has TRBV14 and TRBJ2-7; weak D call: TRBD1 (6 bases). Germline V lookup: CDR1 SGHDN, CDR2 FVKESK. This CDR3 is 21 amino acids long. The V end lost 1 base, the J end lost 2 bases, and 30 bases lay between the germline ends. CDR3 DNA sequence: TGTGCCAGCAGCCAAGGGTTTGGCTCGGGTGGGCCCGGACAGCTCACCTACGAGCAGTACTTC. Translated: CASSQGFGSGGPGQLTYEQYF. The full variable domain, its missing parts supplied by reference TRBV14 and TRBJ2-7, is EAGVTQFPSHSVIEKGQTVTLRCDPISGHDNLYWYRRVMGKEIKFLLHFVKESKQDESGMPNNRFLAERTGGTYSTLKVQPAELEDSGVYFCASSQGFGSGGPGQLTYEQYFGPGTRLTVT.

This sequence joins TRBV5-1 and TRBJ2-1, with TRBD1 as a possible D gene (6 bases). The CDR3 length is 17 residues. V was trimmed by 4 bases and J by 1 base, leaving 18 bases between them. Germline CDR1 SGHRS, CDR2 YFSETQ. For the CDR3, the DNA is TGCGCCAGCAGCCTGGTCGCAGGGGCCCTGTCCTACAATGAGCAGTTCTTC. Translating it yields CASSLVAGALSYNEQFF.

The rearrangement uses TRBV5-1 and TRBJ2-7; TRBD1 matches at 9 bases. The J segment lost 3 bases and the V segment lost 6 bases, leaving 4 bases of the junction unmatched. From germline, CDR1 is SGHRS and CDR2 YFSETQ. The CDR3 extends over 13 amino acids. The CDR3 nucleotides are TGCGCCAGCATTAAGGACAGGGGCTACGAGCAGTACTTC. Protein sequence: CASIKDRGYEQYF.

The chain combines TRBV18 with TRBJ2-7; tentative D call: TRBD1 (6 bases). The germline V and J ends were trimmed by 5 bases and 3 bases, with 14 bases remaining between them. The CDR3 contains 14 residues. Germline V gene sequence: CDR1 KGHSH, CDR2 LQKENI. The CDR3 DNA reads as TGTGCCAGCTCATTGACAGGTACCTACTACGAGCAGTACTTC. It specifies CASSLTGTYYEQYF.

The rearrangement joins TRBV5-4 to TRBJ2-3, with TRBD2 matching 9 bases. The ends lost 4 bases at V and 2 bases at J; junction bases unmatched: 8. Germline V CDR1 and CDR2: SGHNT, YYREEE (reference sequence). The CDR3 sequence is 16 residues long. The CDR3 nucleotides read TGTGCCAGCAGCCGCGAAGCGGGAGGACTCACAGATACGCAGTATTTT. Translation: CASSREAGGLTDTQYF.

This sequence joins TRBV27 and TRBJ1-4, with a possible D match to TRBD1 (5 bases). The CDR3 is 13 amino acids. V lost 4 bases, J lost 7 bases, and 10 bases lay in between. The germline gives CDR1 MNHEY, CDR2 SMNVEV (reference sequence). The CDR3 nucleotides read TGTGCCAGCAGTTCACAGGATGGTGAAAAACTGTTTTTT. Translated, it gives CASSSQDGEKLFF.

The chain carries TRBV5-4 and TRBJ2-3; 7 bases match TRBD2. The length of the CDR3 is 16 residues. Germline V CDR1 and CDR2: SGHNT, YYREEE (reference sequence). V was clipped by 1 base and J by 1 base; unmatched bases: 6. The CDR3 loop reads CASSLLTGGGTDTQYF. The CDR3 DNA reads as TGTGCCAGCAGCTTGCTGACGGGAGGTGGCACAGATACGCAGTATTTT.

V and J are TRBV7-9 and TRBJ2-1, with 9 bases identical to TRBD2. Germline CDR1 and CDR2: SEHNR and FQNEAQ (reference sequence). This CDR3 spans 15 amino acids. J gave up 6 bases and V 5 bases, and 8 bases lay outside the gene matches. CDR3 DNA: TGTGCCAGCAGCCGTCCGGGACTAGCTAGCAATGAGCAGTTCTTC. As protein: CASSRPGLASNEQFF. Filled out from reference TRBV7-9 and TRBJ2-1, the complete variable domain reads DTGVSQNPRHKITKRGQNVTFRCDPISEHNRLYWYRQTLGQGPEFLTYFQNEAQLEKSRLLSDRFSAERPKGSFSTLEIQRTEQGDSAMYLCASSRPGLASNEQFFGPGTRLTVL.

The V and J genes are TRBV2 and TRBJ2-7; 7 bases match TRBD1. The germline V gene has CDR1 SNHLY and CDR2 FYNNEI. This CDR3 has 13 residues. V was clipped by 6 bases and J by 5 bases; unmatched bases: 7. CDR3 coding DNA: TGTGCCAGCAGCTTTTCAGGGGGTAACGAGCAGTACTTC. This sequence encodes CASSFSGGNEQYF.

CDR3 nucleotide sequence: TGTGCCAGCAGTGACTCCTTCCCAGGGAATGGCTACACCTTC. This encodes CASSDSFPGNGYTF. The chain has TRBV6-4 and TRBJ1-2; tentative D call: TRBD1 (5 bases). CDR1 MRHNA and CDR2 SNTAGT come from the germline V gene. CDR3 length: 14 residues. Trimming cost V 0 bases and J 6 bases, with 11 bases left between them.

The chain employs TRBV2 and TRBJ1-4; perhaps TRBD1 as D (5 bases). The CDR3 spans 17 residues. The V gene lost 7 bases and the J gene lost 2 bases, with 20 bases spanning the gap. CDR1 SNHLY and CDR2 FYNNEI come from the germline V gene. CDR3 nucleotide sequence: TGTGCCAGCATACAAATTACAGGTTATGGTACTAATGAAAAACTGTTTTTT. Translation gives CASIQITGYGTNEKLFF.

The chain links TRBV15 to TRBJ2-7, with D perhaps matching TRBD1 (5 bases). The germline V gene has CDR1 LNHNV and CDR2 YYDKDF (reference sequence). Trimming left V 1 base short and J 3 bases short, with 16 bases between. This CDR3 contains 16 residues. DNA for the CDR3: TGTGCCACCAGCAGAGGGACACCCCCCGTGGGCTACGAGCAGTACTTC. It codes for CATSRGTPPVGYEQYF.

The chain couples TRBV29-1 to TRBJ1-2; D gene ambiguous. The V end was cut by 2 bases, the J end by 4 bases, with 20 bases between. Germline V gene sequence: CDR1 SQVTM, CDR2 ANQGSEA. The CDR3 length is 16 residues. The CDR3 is CSVEREVGEGSYGYTF. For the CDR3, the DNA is TGCAGCGTTGAACGGGAGGTGGGAGAAGGCTCCTATGGCTACACCTTC.

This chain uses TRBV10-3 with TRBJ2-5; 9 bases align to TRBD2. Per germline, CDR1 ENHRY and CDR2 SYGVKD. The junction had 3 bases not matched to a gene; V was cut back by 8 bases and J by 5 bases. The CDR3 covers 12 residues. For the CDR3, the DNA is TGTGCCATCGGGCGGGAGGGGGAGACCCAGTACTTC. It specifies CAIGREGETQYF.

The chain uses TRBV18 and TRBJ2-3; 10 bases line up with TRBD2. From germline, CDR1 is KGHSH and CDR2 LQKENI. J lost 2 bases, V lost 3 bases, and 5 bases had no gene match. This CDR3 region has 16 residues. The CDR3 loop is CASSPQLAGDTDTQYF. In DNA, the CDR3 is TGTGCCAGCTCACCCCAGCTAGCGGGAGACACAGATACGCAGTATTTT.

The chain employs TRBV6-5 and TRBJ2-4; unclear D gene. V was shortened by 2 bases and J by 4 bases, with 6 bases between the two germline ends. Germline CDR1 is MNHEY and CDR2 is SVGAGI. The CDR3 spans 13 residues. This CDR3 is CASSYDSKNIQYF. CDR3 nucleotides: TGTGCCAGCAGTTACGACTCAAAAAACATTCAGTACTTC.

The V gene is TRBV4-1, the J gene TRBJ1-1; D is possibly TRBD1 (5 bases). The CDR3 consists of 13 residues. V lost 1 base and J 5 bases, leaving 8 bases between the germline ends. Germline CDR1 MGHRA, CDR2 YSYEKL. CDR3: CASSQGQGTEAFF. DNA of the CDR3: TGCGCCAGCAGCCAAGGTCAGGGTACTGAAGCTTTCTTT.

CDR3 amino acids: CSVEPLGGVSFNEQFF. CDR3 bases: TGCAGCGTTGAACCCCTAGGGGGAGTTAGTTTCAATGAGCAGTTCTTC. The V call is TRBV29-1, the J call TRBJ2-1, with a weak D call TRBD1 (6 bases). Germline CDR1 is SQVTM and CDR2 is ANQGSEA. V was trimmed by 2 bases and J by 6 bases, leaving 20 bases between them. The CDR3 spans 16 residues.

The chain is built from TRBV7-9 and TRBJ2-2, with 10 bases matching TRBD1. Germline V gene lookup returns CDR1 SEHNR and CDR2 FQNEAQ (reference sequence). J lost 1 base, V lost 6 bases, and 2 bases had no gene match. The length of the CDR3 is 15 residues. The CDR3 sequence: CASSRTGGNTGELFF. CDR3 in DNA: TGTGCCAGCAGTCGGACAGGGGGGAACACCGGGGAGCTGTTTTTT.

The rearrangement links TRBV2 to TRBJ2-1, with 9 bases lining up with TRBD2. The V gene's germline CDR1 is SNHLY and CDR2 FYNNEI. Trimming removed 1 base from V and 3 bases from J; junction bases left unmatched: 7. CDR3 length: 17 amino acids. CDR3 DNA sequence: TGTGCCAGCAGTGAAGGACTACTAGCGGGTCGCTACAATGAGCAGTTCTTC. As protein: CASSEGLLAGRYNEQFF. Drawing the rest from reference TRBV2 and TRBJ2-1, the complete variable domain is EPEVTQTPSHQVTQMGQEVILRCVPISNHLYFYWYRQILGQKVEFLVSFYNNEISEKSEIFDDQFSVERPDGSNFTLKIRSTKLEDSAMYFCASSEGLLAGRYNEQFFGPGTRLTVL.

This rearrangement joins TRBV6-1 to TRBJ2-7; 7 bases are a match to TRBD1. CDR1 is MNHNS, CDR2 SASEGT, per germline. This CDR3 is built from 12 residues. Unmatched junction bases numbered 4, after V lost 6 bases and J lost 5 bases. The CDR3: CASSTGEHEQYF. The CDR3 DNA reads TGTGCCAGCAGCACAGGGGAGCACGAGCAGTACTTC.

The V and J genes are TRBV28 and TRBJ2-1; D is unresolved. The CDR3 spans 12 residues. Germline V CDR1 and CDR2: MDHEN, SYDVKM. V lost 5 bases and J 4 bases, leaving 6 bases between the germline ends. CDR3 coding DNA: TGTGCCAGCAGTCCATCATACAATGAGCAGTTCTTC. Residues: CASSPSYNEQFF.

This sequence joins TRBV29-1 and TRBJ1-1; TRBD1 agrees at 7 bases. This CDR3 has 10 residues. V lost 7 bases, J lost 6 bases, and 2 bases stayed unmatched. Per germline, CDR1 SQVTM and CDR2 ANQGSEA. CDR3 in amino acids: CSAGTAEAFF. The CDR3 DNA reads TGCAGCGCGGGGACAGCTGAAGCTTTCTTT.

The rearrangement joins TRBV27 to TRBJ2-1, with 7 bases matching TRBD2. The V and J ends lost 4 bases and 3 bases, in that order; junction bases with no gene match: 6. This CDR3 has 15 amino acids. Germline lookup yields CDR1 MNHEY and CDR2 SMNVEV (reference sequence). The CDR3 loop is CASSWQASGYNEQFF. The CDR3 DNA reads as TGTGCCAGCAGTTGGCAGGCTAGCGGCTACAATGAGCAGTTCTTC.

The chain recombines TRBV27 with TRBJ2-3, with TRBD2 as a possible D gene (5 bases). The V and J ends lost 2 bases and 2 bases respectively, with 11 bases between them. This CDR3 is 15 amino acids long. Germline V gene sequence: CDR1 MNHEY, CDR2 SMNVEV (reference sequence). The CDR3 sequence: CASSLPKGDTDTQYF. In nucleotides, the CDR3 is TGTGCCAGCAGTTTACCCAAGGGAGACACAGATACGCAGTATTTT.

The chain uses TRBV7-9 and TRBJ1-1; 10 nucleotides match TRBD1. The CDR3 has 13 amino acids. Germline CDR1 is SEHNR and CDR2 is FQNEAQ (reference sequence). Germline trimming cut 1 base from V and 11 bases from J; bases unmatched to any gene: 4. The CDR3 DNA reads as TGTGCCAGCAGCTTAGTGGACAGGGGGGGGGCTTTCTTT. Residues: CASSLVDRGGAFF.

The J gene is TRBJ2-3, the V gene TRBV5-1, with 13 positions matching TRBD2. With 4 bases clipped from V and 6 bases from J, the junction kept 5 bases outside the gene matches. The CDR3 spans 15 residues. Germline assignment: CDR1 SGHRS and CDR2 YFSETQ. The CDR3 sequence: CASSTSGRAWDTQYF. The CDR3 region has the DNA TGCGCCAGCAGCACTAGCGGGAGGGCGTGGGATACGCAGTATTTT.

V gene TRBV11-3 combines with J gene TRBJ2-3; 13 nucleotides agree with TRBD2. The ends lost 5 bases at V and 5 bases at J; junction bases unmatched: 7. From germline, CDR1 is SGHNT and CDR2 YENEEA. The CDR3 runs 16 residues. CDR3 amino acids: CASSTRLAGGVDTQYF. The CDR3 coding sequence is TGTGCCAGCAGCACACGACTAGCGGGAGGTGTAGATACGCAGTATTTT. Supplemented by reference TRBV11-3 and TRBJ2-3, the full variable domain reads EAGVVQSPRYKIIEKKQPVAFWCNPISGHNTLYWYLQNLGQGPELLIRYENEEAVDDSQLPKDRFSAERLKGVDSTLKIQPAELGDSAVYLCASSTRLAGGVDTQYFGPGTRLTVL.